This T cell receptor beta chain was identified during a study of blood T cell repertoires in COVID-19. The CDR3 has 12 amino acids. V was trimmed by 6 bases and J by 0 bases, leaving 6 bases between them. Germline CDR1 is SNHLY and CDR2 is FYNNEI. Clones were sequenced by immunoSEQ multiplex PCR, and TCRdb holds only the in-frame ones, with some missing. The sample lists 310,000 or so clones, roughly 90% seen once, with over 2% in the top ten. The J gene is TRBJ2-7, the V gene TRBV2; a weak D match, TRBD2 (5 bases). The TCR originated in a woman aged 45-59 years who had recovered from COVID-19. The specimen was peripheral blood. Written as DNA, the CDR3 is TGTGCCAGCAGGGGGAGCTCCTACGAGCAGTACTTC. Translating it yields CASRGSSYEQYF.